One sample yielded the 15 T cell receptor beta chains listed below, sequenced in a study of technical replicates of blood from a few donors. The protocol was immunoSEQ multiplex PCR, while the TCRdb copy is restricted to in-frame clones and leaves out a portion. The data contain under 90,000 clones, around 93% of them singletons. The sample taken for sequencing was T cells isolated from PBMCs. These receptors all come from a human donor in good health.

The chain links TRBV6-1 to TRBJ1-5; 10 nucleotides line up with TRBD1. Germline V lookup: CDR1 MNHNS, CDR2 SASEGT. This CDR3 has 16 residues. V gave up 4 bases and J gave up 4 bases; unmatched junction bases: 7. CDR3 sequence: CASSVWDRGPNQPQHF. Written as DNA, the CDR3 is TGTGCCAGCAGTGTGTGGGACAGGGGTCCTAATCAGCCCCAGCATTTT.

The chain recombines TRBV29-1 with TRBJ1-1; a weak D match, TRBD1 (5 bases). The CDR3 is 16 amino acids. Looked up from germline, CDR1 is SQVTM and CDR2 is ANQGSEA. Trimming took 5 bases from V and 0 from J, leaving 19 bases between them. The DNA for the CDR3 is TGCAGCGTTACCGGCGGGGGGACCTACTTGAACACTGAAGCTTTCTTT. Protein: CSVTGGGTYLNTEAFF.

The chain couples TRBV4-1 to TRBJ2-5; 8 bases map to TRBD1. Trimming took 1 base from V and 1 from J; bases not matched to a gene: 8. The length of the CDR3 is 17 residues. CDR1 is MGHRA and CDR2 is YSYEKL in the germline V gene. CDR3 amino acids: CASSQGLQTGVQETQYF. CDR3 nucleotide sequence: TGCGCCAGCAGCCAAGGGTTACAGACAGGGGTCCAAGAGACCCAGTACTTC.

The chain employs TRBV13 and TRBJ2-7; 8 bases fit TRBD1. Unmatched junction bases numbered 5, after V lost 0 bases and J lost 4 bases. The CDR3 is 15 amino acids. The germline V gene has CDR1 PRHDT and CDR2 FYEKMQ (reference sequence). CDR3 residues: CASSLGAGGAYEQYF. CDR3 bases: TGTGCCAGCAGCTTAGGGGCAGGGGGCGCTTACGAGCAGTACTTC.

This chain connects TRBV6-5 to TRBJ2-5; TRBD2 aligns across 14 bases. Germline V lookup: CDR1 MNHEY, CDR2 SVGAGI. V lost 6 bases and J lost 3; bases outside the gene matches: 3. This CDR3 is built from 15 residues. The CDR3 loop reads CASRLGLAGEETQYF. The CDR3 DNA follows: TGTGCCAGCAGGCTGGGACTAGCGGGGGAAGAGACCCAGTACTTC.

This chain joins TRBV6-5 and TRBJ1-1; 8 positions match TRBD1. Looked up from germline, CDR1 is MNHEY and CDR2 is SVGAGI. This CDR3 comprises 13 residues. Losses at the gene ends were 0 bases for V and 12 bases for J; bases not matched to a gene: 6. The CDR3 here is CASSYSPQGATFF. In nucleotides, the CDR3 is TGTGCCAGCAGTTACTCGCCGCAGGGGGCTACTTTCTTT.

This clone was seen only once. The chain joins TRBV5-4 to TRBJ2-3; 9 nucleotides line up with TRBD2. With 4 bases clipped from V and 5 bases from J, the junction kept 8 bases outside the gene matches. From germline, CDR1 is SGHNT and CDR2 YYREEE (reference sequence). This CDR3 comprises 15 residues. The CDR3 is CASSLSGSRIDTQYF. CDR3 coding DNA: TGTGCCAGCAGCCTTAGCGGGAGTAGGATAGATACGCAGTATTTT.

This chain joins TRBV27 and TRBJ2-7, with D possibly being TRBD2 (6 bases). The length of the CDR3 is 14 residues. V shed 5 bases and J shed 1 base, with 12 bases lying between them. CDR1 and CDR2 (germline): MNHEY, SMNVEV (reference sequence). CDR3 protein: CASSPGGRSYEQYF. DNA for the CDR3: TGTGCCAGCAGTCCCGGGGGTCGGTCCTACGAGCAGTACTTC.

The chain is built from TRBV2 and TRBJ1-5, with D maybe TRBD1 (5 bases). CDR1 is SNHLY and CDR2 is FYNNEI in the germline V gene. The CDR3 loop spans 15 amino acids. The germline V and J ends were trimmed by 5 bases and 2 bases, with 13 bases remaining between them. CDR3 sequence: CASSLQDVGNQPQHF. CDR3 DNA sequence: TGTGCCAGCAGTTTACAGGACGTTGGCAATCAGCCCCAGCATTTT.

A note on this clone: Other nucleotide sequences in the sample specify the same CDR3. The chain links TRBV7-9 to TRBJ1-5; D remains ambiguous. V gave up 0 bases and J gave up 1 base, with 4 bases separating them. The CDR3 covers 14 residues. Germline CDR1 SEHNR, CDR2 FQNEAQ (reference sequence). DNA for the CDR3: TGTGCCAGCAGCTTAGCGGGCAGCAATCAGCCCCAGCATTTT. It translates to CASSLAGSNQPQHF.

This chain connects TRBV7-8 to TRBJ1-5; D is perhaps TRBD1 (5 bases). The length of the CDR3 is 17 residues. Germline values: CDR1 SGHVS, CDR2 FQNEAQ. V shed 5 bases and J shed 2 bases, with 19 bases lying between them. CDR3 sequence reads: CASSQGREWVGNQPQHF. In DNA, the CDR3 is TGTGCCAGCAGCCAGGGCAGGGAATGGGTGGGCAATCAGCCCCAGCATTTT.

The chain combines TRBV30 with TRBJ1-3; D gene unclear. V was shortened by 0 bases and J by 4 bases, with 13 bases between the two germline ends. There are 15 residues in the CDR3. Germline-derived CDR1 and CDR2 are GTSNPN and SVGIG (reference sequence). This CDR3 reads CAWSVTSGLGNTIYF. In DNA, the CDR3 is TGTGCCTGGAGTGTAACGTCCGGTTTGGGAAACACCATATATTTT.

The gene calls are TRBV6-6 and TRBJ2-1; D is possibly TRBD2 (6 bases). V lost 2 bases to trimming and J lost 7 bases, with 15 bases between them. Germline lookup yields CDR1 MNHNY and CDR2 SVGAGI (reference sequence). This CDR3 is 15 amino acids long. CDR3 residues: CASSYGGSWENEQFF. In nucleotides, the CDR3 is TGTGCCAGCAGTTACGGAGGGAGCTGGGAGAATGAGCAGTTCTTC.

This rearrangement joins TRBV25-1 to TRBJ2-7; 9 bases map to TRBD1. The CDR3 spans 13 residues. The V gene end was trimmed by 4 bases and the J gene end by 4 bases; junction bases not matched to a gene: 2. Germline CDR1 reads MGHDK; CDR2 reads SYGVNS. The CDR3 region is CASSGTGVYEQYF. The CDR3 coding sequence is TGTGCCAGCAGTGGGACAGGGGTTTACGAGCAGTACTTC.

The chain uses TRBV7-2 and TRBJ2-1, with no clear D. Germline CDR1 SGHTA, CDR2 FQGNSA. The CDR3 is 12 amino acids. V lost 3 bases, J lost 2 bases, and 2 bases lay in between. Here the CDR3 reads CASSFTYNEQFF. CDR3 sequence (DNA): TGTGCCAGCAGCTTCACCTACAATGAGCAGTTCTTC.